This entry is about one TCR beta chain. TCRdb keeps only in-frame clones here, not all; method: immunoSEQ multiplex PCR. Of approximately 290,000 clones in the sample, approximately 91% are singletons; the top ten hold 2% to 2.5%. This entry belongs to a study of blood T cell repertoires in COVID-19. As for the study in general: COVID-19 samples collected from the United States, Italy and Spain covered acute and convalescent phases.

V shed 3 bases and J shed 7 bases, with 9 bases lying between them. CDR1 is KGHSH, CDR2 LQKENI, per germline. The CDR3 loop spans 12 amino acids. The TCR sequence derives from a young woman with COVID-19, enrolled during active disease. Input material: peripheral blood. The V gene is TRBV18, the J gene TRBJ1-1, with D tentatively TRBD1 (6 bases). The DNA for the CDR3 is TGTGCCAGCTCACCTTCAGGGGTTGAAGCTTTCTTT. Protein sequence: CASSPSGVEAFF.